This TCR beta chain was obtained from a study of blood T cells in healthy people across ages. The authors ran a second PCR of roughly 6 to 11 cycles using a sample-barcoded 5' primer and a J-beta primer mix. MiXCR, applied by TCRdb to the 5' RACE reads, yields one record per CDR3 protein. The table records over a million distinct CDR3 sequences, around 45% of them present only once. In germline, CDR1 is SGHAT, CDR2 FQNNGV. V lost 0 bases, J lost 8 bases, and 9 bases stayed unmatched. The CDR3 covers 17 residues. Material: blood. The chain recombines TRBV11-2 with TRBJ1-6, with 8 bases lining up with TRBD1. The receptor comes from a woman aged 55-69 years in good health. DNA for the CDR3: TGTGCCAGCAGCTTAGATCTGCAGGGGGCTTGGGATTCACCCCTCCACTTT. Residues: CASSLDLQGAWDSPLHF.